The 19 T cell receptor beta chains listed next were all sequenced from one sample in a study of T cell repertoires in cytomegalovirus infection. TCRdb re-called the reads with MiXCR, one entry per CDR3 protein. This table holds around 740,000 distinct CDR3 sequences, under 40% found once. The sequenced sample consisted of PBMCs. The origin of the receptors is a human donor in good health (CMV status not recorded). Some clones in this sample may be carry-over from other donors' samples.

This clonotype was detected a few times. The V and J genes are TRBV5-5 and TRBJ1-4; 9 bases match TRBD1. The CDR3 totals 15 residues. Germline V CDR1 and CDR2: SGHKS, YYEKEE (reference sequence). Germline trimming cut 3 bases from V and 7 bases from J; bases unmatched to any gene: 7. CDR3 DNA sequence: TGTGCCAGCAGCTGGACAGGGGTCCCTATTGAAAAACTGTTTTTT. The encoded protein is CASSWTGVPIEKLFF.

This clonotype was counted at least ten times. This chain uses TRBV7-2 with TRBJ2-3; 16 nucleotides line up with TRBD2. Losses at the gene ends were 1 base for V and 1 base for J; bases not matched to a gene: 5. Per the germline V gene, CDR1 is SGHTA and CDR2 is FQGNSA. There are 19 residues in the CDR3. The CDR3 DNA reads as TGTGCCAGCAGCTTAGAGGGACTAGCGGGAGGGCCGGGCACAGATACGCAGTATTTT. As protein: CASSLEGLAGGPGTDTQYF.

This clonotype was counted only a few times. This chain links TRBV20-1 with TRBJ1-1, with 9 bases matching TRBD1. The length of the CDR3 is 11 residues. With V trimmed by 5 bases and J by 7 bases, 2 bases remained unmatched. CDR1 is DFQATT and CDR2 is SNEGSKA in the germline V gene (reference sequence). The CDR3 spells CSAGQGFEAFF. In DNA form, the CDR3 reads TGCAGTGCTGGACAGGGGTTTGAAGCTTTCTTT.

This clonotype was recorded a few times. J is TRBJ2-1 and V is TRBV10-3; 11 bases match TRBD2. Germline assignment: CDR1 ENHRY and CDR2 SYGVKD. The CDR3 loop spans 15 amino acids. The V and J ends lost 6 bases and 7 bases, in that order; junction bases with no gene match: 8. CDR3 in amino acids: CAIREPLAGGNEQFF. The CDR3 nucleotides are TGTGCCATCAGAGAACCCCTAGCGGGAGGTAATGAGCAGTTCTTC.

This clonotype occurred a few times. The V gene is TRBV7-3, the J gene TRBJ2-1; 10 bases are a match to TRBD2. The germline gives CDR1 SGHTA, CDR2 FQGTGA. The V gene end was trimmed by 5 bases and the J gene end by 8 bases; junction bases not matched to a gene: 15. CDR3 length: 17 amino acids. The CDR3 nucleotides are TGTGCCAGCAGCCAGGGGGGGGGCCGGCTAGCGGGAGATGAGCAGTTCTTC. This gives the protein CASSQGGGRLAGDEQFF.

V gene TRBV20-1 combines with J gene TRBJ2-1, with D maybe TRBD2 (6 bases). The V and J ends lost 3 bases and 1 base respectively, with 13 bases between them. Looked up from germline, CDR1 is DFQATT and CDR2 is SNEGSKA (reference sequence). The CDR3 contains 15 residues. CDR3 loop: CSARGLARSYNEQFF. DNA of the CDR3: TGCAGTGCTAGGGGTCTAGCGCGGTCCTACAATGAGCAGTTCTTC.

The gene calls are TRBV6-2 or TRBV6-3 and TRBJ2-1; D gene unclear. Germline assignment: CDR1 MNHEY and CDR2 SVGEGT. Trimming removed 4 bases at V and 7 bases at J, with 14 bases between. The CDR3 loop spans 14 amino acids. CDR3 nucleotide sequence: TGTGCCAGCAGTTCGGGTCGGGTAAAGAATGAGCAGTTCTTC. Residues: CASSSGRVKNEQFF.

In the case of this clonotype: As the CDR3 is not closed by the conserved phenylalanine or tryptophan, this likely results from a read error. The V and J genes are TRBV28 and TRBJ2-7; 8 nucleotides line up with TRBD2. Germline CDR1 reads MDHEN; CDR2 reads SYDVKM. Trimming at V came to 6 bases and at J to 2 bases, leaving 12 bases not matched to a gene. This CDR3 is 16 amino acids long. The CDR3 nucleotides read TGTGCCAGCAGCCCGACCACTAGCGGTGTAACCTACGAGCAGTACTTA. Translated: CASSPTTSGVTYEQYL.

The chain couples TRBV6-5 to TRBJ2-7, with D maybe TRBD2 (5 bases). Trimming cost V 6 bases and J 6 bases, with 15 bases left between them. CDR1 MNHEY and CDR2 SVGAGI come from the germline V gene. The CDR3 has 13 residues. In DNA form, the CDR3 reads TGTGCCAGCAGCTTTTTACGGAGCGGCGAGCAGTACTTC. It encodes CASSFLRSGEQYF.

A few counts support this clonotype. CDR3 protein: CASSLQSGELFF. The DNA for the CDR3 is TGTGCCAGCAGCTTGCAGTCCGGGGAGCTGTTTTTT. The V and J genes are TRBV7-9 and TRBJ2-2; no clear D. The length of the CDR3 is 12 residues. Germline V gene lookup returns CDR1 SEHNR and CDR2 FQNEAQ (reference sequence). The V end was cut by 3 bases, the J end by 6 bases, with 5 bases between.

The chain is built from TRBV12-3 or TRBV12-4 and TRBJ2-7; 7 bases map to TRBD2. This CDR3 comprises 13 residues. V was clipped by 2 bases and J by 6 bases; unmatched bases: 4. DNA for the CDR3: TGTGCCAGCAGTTTAACACTAGCGAGCGAGCAGTACTTC. It encodes CASSLTLASEQYF.

CDR3 in DNA: TGCAGCGTCGCTTCGACAGTGACCGAGCAGTACTTC. Translating it yields CSVASTVTEQYF. The chain uses TRBV29-1 and TRBJ2-7, with D possibly being TRBD1 (5 bases). V lost 6 bases and J lost 6, with 15 bases in between. This CDR3 spans 12 amino acids. Germline CDR1 and CDR2: SQVTM and ANQGSEA.

This clonotype appeared many times. The chain couples TRBV7-2 to TRBJ1-1; unclear D gene. Germline V lookup: CDR1 SGHTA, CDR2 FQGNSA. This CDR3 is 15 amino acids long. Trimming shortened V by 4 bases and J by 0 bases, and 12 bases separated the two germline ends. The CDR3 is CASSSPARMNTEAFF. For the CDR3, the DNA is TGTGCCAGCAGCTCCCCGGCGCGGATGAACACTGAAGCTTTCTTT.

This rearrangement joins TRBV9 to TRBJ2-3, with D perhaps given as TRBD1 or TRBD2 (5 bases each). Germline V gene sequence: CDR1 SGDLS, CDR2 YYNGEE. V was cut by 0 bases and J by 3 bases, with 11 bases left in between. There are 15 residues in the CDR3. The CDR3 nucleotides are TGTGCCAGCAGCGTAGAAGCCAGGGAGACAGATACGCAGTATTTT. It yields the protein CASSVEARETDTQYF.

The gene calls are TRBV27 and TRBJ1-1, with D possibly being TRBD1 (5 bases). Germline V lookup: CDR1 MNHEY, CDR2 SMNVEV (reference sequence). This CDR3 has 20 amino acids. V lost 3 bases, J lost 4 bases, and 30 bases lay in between. The CDR3 sequence: CASSFRGRGDPRGRSTEAFF. DNA of the CDR3: TGTGCCAGCAGTTTCCGCGGGAGAGGGGACCCCCGAGGGAGGAGCACTGAAGCTTTCTTT.

This clonotype was counted between two and nine times. The chain has TRBV5-4 and TRBJ1-2; D possibly corresponds to TRBD1 (5 bases). V lost 2 bases and J 2 bases, leaving 10 bases between the germline ends. CDR1 SGHNT and CDR2 YYREEE come from the germline V gene (reference sequence). This CDR3 has 14 residues. In nucleotides, the CDR3 is TGTGCCAGCAGCTTCGGGTCAGGGAACTATGGCTACACCTTC. Translation gives CASSFGSGNYGYTF.

This clonotype was recorded only once. This chain links TRBV19 with TRBJ1-1; 9 bases fit TRBD1. The CDR3 length is 17 residues. V lost 1 base and J lost 0; bases outside the gene matches: 6. Germline V CDR1 and CDR2: LNHDA, SQIVND (reference sequence). CDR3 residues: CASSIAGQGLLNTEAFF. The CDR3 DNA is TGTGCCAGTAGTATAGCGGGACAGGGCCTCTTGAACACTGAAGCTTTCTTT. The whole variable domain, remainder taken from reference TRBV19 and TRBJ1-1, is DGGITQSPKYLFRKEGQNVTLSCEQNLNHDAMYWYRQDPGQGLRLIYYSQIVNDFQKGDIAEGYSVSREKKESFPLTVTSAQKNPTAFYLCASSIAGQGLLNTEAFFGQGTRLTVV.

To note about this clonotype: This may come from a read error, since a much larger clone is one base off. The V and J genes are TRBV7-8 and TRBJ2-1; the D gene is possibly TRBD2 (6 bases). V gave up 0 bases and J gave up 9 bases, with 21 bases separating them. CDR1 SGHVS and CDR2 FQNEAQ come from the germline V gene. CDR3 length equals 17 residues. This CDR3 is CASSLASGTGSVIEQFF. CDR3 DNA sequence: TGTGCCAGCAGCTTAGCTTCCGGGACTGGGTCGGTCATTGAGCAGTTCTTC.

The chain links TRBV5-1 to TRBJ2-7, with 10 positions matching TRBD1. The CDR3 is made up of 16 amino acids. After removal of 1 base from V and 6 bases from J, the junction contained 10 bases not matched to a gene. The germline CDR1 and CDR2 sequences are SGHRS and YFSETQ. The CDR3 protein is CASSLSGTGARGEQYF. DNA for the CDR3: TGCGCCAGCAGCTTGTCCGGGACAGGGGCGCGGGGCGAGCAGTACTTC.